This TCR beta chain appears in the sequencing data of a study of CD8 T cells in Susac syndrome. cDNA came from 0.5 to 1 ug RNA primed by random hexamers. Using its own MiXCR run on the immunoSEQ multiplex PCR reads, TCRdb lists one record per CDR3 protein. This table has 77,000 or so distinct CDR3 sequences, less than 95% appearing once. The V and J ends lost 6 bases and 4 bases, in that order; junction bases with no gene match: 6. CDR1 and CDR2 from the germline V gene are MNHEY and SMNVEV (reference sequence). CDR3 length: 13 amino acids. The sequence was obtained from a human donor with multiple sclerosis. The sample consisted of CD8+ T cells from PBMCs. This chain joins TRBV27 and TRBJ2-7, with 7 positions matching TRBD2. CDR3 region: CASRPGGGYEQYF. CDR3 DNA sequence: TGTGCCAGCAGGCCCGGCGGGGGTTACGAGCAGTACTTC.